This T cell receptor (beta chain) stems from a study of OX40 agonist ivuxolimab in advanced cancers. Study-wide context: Intravenous ivuxolimab at 0.01 to 10 mg/kg was given to patients every 2 weeks. Aged roughly 23 to 80 with a mean of approximately 60 years, they were approximately 80% male.

Findings of the study overall: A proportion of nonresponders additionally exhibited low normalized T-cell clonal expansion.

Remarks on this clone: Its antigen remains unidentified.

Enrollment shut out patients with autoimmune disease history or systemic immunosuppression. Libraries were prepared by immunoSEQ multiplex PCR; TCRdb keeps only in-frame clonotypes and omits some of them. The table has some 83,000 clones, about four fifths seen once. V was cut by 5 bases and J by 10 bases, with 15 bases left in between. The CDR3 spans 14 residues. Germline V gene lookup returns CDR1 MNHEY and CDR2 SMNVEV (reference sequence). V and J are TRBV27 and TRBJ1-6, with no clear D. The TCR was taken from an adult with an advanced solid tumor such as melanoma, head and neck, liver or kidney cancer. The specimen comprised CD4+ or CD8+ T cells sorted from blood, sampled in a trial of the OX40 agonist ivuxolimab. In DNA, the CDR3 is TGTGCCAGCAGTCGAGACCCTTCGTGGTCACCCCTCCACTTT. Protein: CASSRDPSWSPLHF.